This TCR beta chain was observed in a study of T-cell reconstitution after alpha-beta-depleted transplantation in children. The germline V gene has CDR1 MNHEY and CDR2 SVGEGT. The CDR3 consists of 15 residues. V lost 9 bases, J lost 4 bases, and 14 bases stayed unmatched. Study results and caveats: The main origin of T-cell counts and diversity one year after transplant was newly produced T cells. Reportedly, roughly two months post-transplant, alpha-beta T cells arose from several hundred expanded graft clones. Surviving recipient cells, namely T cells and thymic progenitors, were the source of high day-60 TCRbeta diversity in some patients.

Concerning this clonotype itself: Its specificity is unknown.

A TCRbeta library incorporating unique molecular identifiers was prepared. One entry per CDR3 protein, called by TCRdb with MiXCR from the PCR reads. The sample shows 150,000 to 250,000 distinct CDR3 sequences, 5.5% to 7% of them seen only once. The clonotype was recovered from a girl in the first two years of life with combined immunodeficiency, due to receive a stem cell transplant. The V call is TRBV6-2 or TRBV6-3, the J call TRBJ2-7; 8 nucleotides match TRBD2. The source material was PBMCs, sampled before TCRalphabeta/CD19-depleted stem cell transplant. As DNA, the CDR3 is TGTGCCAGTGTGGACGGGGGGGCGGCGATTTACGAGCAGTACTTC. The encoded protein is CASVDGGAAIYEQYF.